The 27 T cell receptor beta chains in this list originate from one sample, sequenced in a study of blood T cell repertoires in COVID-19. Libraries were prepared by immunoSEQ multiplex PCR; TCRdb keeps only in-frame clonotypes and omits some of them. The repertoire has around 200,000 clones, around 84% of them found once; the top ten carry about 14%. The material sequenced was peripheral blood. The source of these receptors is a woman aged 70-85 years with COVID-19, enrolled during active disease.

This rearrangement joins TRBV5-1 to TRBJ2-1; TRBD1 might be the D (6 bases). The CDR3 runs to 15 residues. Trimming shortened V by 0 bases and J by 7 bases, and 14 bases separated the two germline ends. The germline V gene encodes CDR1 SGHRS and CDR2 YFSETQ. In DNA form, the CDR3 reads TGCGCCAGCAGCTTGGACAGGGTAAATAGGAATGAGCAGTTCTTC. Amino acid sequence: CASSLDRVNRNEQFF.

V gene TRBV7-9 combines with J gene TRBJ2-5; maybe TRBD2 (6 bases). From germline, CDR1 is SEHNR and CDR2 FQNEAQ (reference sequence). Trimming took 5 bases from V and 4 from J, leaving 11 bases between them. The CDR3 loop spans 13 amino acids. This CDR3 is CASSPAGVETQYF. In nucleotides, the CDR3 is TGTGCCAGCAGCCCAGCGGGTGTAGAGACCCAGTACTTC.

The chain uses TRBV28 and TRBJ2-2, with 10 bases lining up with TRBD2. The trim removed 7 bases at V and 5 bases at J, leaving 7 bases unmatched. The CDR3 is made up of 15 amino acids. Germline CDR1 is MDHEN and CDR2 is SYDVKM. The CDR3 bases are TGTGCCAGCACCCATAGCGGGAGGTGGACCGGGGAGCTGTTTTTT. This codes for CASTHSGRWTGELFF.

J is TRBJ2-6 and V is TRBV5-6; D is undetermined. V dropped 4 bases and J dropped 1 base, with 12 bases sitting between them. The CDR3 runs 16 residues. Germline V gene data show CDR1 as SGHDT and CDR2 as YYEEEE. CDR3 DNA: TGTGCCAGCAGCAATCTAGTCGGATCTGGGGCCAACGTCCTGACTTTC. It yields the protein CASSNLVGSGANVLTF.

This clone was counted once. The chain couples TRBV6-5 to TRBJ2-2, with TRBD1 matching 7 bases. Germline CDR1 MNHEY, CDR2 SVGAGI. The CDR3 sequence is 13 residues long. The V segment lost 8 bases and the J segment 8 bases; nucleotides outside the gene matches: 8. CDR3 bases: TGTGCCAGCTCTACAGGGGTATGGGGGGAGCTGTTTTTT. This sequence encodes CASSTGVWGELFF.

This sequence joins TRBV10-3 and TRBJ2-1, with 9 bases matching TRBD2. Germline CDR1 is ENHRY and CDR2 is SYGVKD. J was trimmed by 3 bases and V by 6 bases; bases with no gene match: 3. CDR3 length: 14 amino acids. DNA for the CDR3: TGTGCCATCAGAAGACTAGCGGTCTACAATGAGCAGTTCTTC. Protein: CAIRRLAVYNEQFF.

This chain uses TRBV16 with TRBJ2-1; D call uncertain. The germline V gene encodes CDR1 KGHSY and CDR2 FQNENV. The CDR3 consists of 13 residues. With 1 base removed from V and 11 bases from J, the gap between germline ends came to 12 bases. The CDR3 here is CASSQYGQFKQFF. CDR3 bases: TGTGCCAGCAGCCAATATGGGCAGTTTAAGCAGTTCTTC. The full variable domain, its missing parts supplied by reference TRBV16 and TRBJ2-1, is GEEVAQTPKHLVRGEGQKAKLYCAPIKGHSYVFWYQQVLKNEFKFLISFQNENVFDETGMPKERFSAKCLPNSPCSLEIQATKLEDSAVYFCASSQYGQFKQFFGPGTRLTVL.

J is TRBJ1-4 and V is TRBV29-1; TRBD1 agrees at 8 bases. The germline CDR1 and CDR2 sequences are SQVTM and ANQGSEA. V was clipped by 7 bases and J by 8 bases; unmatched bases: 6. The CDR3 has 12 residues. CDR3 DNA: TGCAGCGCAAACAGGGGGGACGAAAAACTGTTTTTT. Its protein is CSANRGDEKLFF.

This sequence joins TRBV6-2 or TRBV6-3 and TRBJ1-1; 10 bases agree with TRBD1. Unmatched junction bases numbered 8, after V lost 2 bases and J lost 2 bases. CDR1 and CDR2 from the germline V gene are MNHEY and SVGEGT. The CDR3 contains 17 residues. CDR3 nucleotides: TGTGCCAGCAGTTACACCAGGACAGGGGGGCTCAACACTGAAGCTTTCTTT. Its translation is CASSYTRTGGLNTEAFF.

J is TRBJ1-4 and V is TRBV19; possible D gene TRBD1, 6 bases. Trimming cost V 11 bases and J 6 bases, with 16 bases left between them. The length of the CDR3 is 13 residues. Germline assignment: CDR1 LNHDA and CDR2 SQIVND (reference sequence). CDR3 residues: CAGRGTLDEKLFF. CDR3 in DNA: TGTGCCGGAAGGGGGACCTTGGATGAAAAACTGTTTTTT.

The chain employs TRBV18 and TRBJ1-1, with a possible D match to TRBD1 (6 bases). Germline-derived CDR1 and CDR2 are KGHSH and LQKENI. This CDR3 has 14 residues. V was pared by 3 bases and J by 4 bases, with 12 bases between. DNA of the CDR3: TGTGCCAGCTCACCCCAGGGGTACTCCACTGAAGCTTTCTTT. Its protein product is CASSPQGYSTEAFF.

This clone has at least ten counts. The chain uses TRBV28 and TRBJ1-2; D not resolved. The CDR3 sequence is 17 residues long. Germline V gives CDR1 MDHEN, CDR2 SYDVKM. With 4 bases removed from V and 2 bases from J, the gap between germline ends came to 20 bases. Written as DNA, the CDR3 is TGTGCCAGCAGTTCTTCCTACCTCCTCGACAACAACTATGGCTACACCTTC. This encodes CASSSSYLLDNNYGYTF.

V and J are TRBV3-1 (or the pseudogene TRBV3-2) and TRBJ2-5, with D unresolved. The CDR3 spans 15 residues. Germline CDR1 is LGHDT and CDR2 is YNNKEL (reference sequence). The V end was cut by 4 bases, the J end by 2 bases, with 14 bases between. DNA for the CDR3: TGTGCCAGCAGCCGAGACCCAGAAGTACAAGAGACCCAGTACTTC. Translated: CASSRDPEVQETQYF.

This chain connects TRBV4-2 to TRBJ1-2; 7 bases line up with TRBD1. J was trimmed by 4 bases and V by 4 bases; bases with no gene match: 9. The length of the CDR3 is 15 residues. Per germline, CDR1 LGHNA and CDR2 YNFKEQ. The CDR3 spells CASSRQTGQSYGYTF. CDR3 DNA sequence: TGTGCCAGCAGCCGCCAGACGGGACAGTCCTATGGCTACACCTTC.

CDR3 DNA sequence: TGTGCCAGTAGGAACAGCTATGGCTACACCTTC. Its protein product is CASRNSYGYTF. The rearrangement joins TRBV19 to TRBJ1-2, with D unresolved. The V end was cut by 6 bases, the J end by 4 bases, with 6 bases between. Germline CDR1 LNHDA, CDR2 SQIVND (reference sequence). The length of the CDR3 is 11 residues. The variable domain in full, completed from reference TRBV19 and TRBJ1-2, reads DGGITQSPKYLFRKEGQNVTLSCEQNLNHDAMYWYRQDPGQGLRLIYYSQIVNDFQKGDIAEGYSVSREKKESFPLTVTSAQKNPTAFYLCASRNSYGYTFGSGTRLTVV.

The chain joins TRBV3-1 (or the pseudogene TRBV3-2) to TRBJ2-2, with D maybe TRBD2 (6 bases). Trimming took off 4 bases at V and 5 bases at J, with 17 bases between the two ends. CDR1 and CDR2 (germline): LGHDT, YNNKEL (reference sequence). This CDR3 comprises 16 residues. CDR3 loop: CASSPGFGGGTGELFF. Here the CDR3 DNA reads TGTGCCAGCAGCCCAGGTTTTGGTGGGGGGACCGGGGAGCTGTTTTTT.

This rearrangement joins TRBV2 to TRBJ1-6; TRBD1 matches 7 bases. The CDR3 is made up of 12 amino acids. CDR1 and CDR2 (germline): SNHLY, FYNNEI. V lost 6 bases, J lost 7 bases, and 0 bases stayed unmatched. The CDR3 reads CASRGQNSPLHF. CDR3 nucleotide sequence: TGTGCCAGCAGGGGACAGAATTCACCCCTCCACTTT.

This clone was picked up one time. The gene calls are TRBV5-1 and TRBJ2-1; no reliable D call. The ends were cut back, 2 bases at V and 0 bases at J, with 6 bases in the middle. This CDR3 comprises 14 residues. Germline CDR1 and CDR2: SGHRS and YFSETQ. CDR3 sequence reads: CASSFLSSYNEQFF. The DNA of the CDR3 is TGCGCCAGCAGCTTCCTTAGCTCCTACAATGAGCAGTTCTTC.

CDR3 in amino acids: CASSLAGGNFYEQYV. CDR3 DNA: TGTGCCAGCAGCCTAGCGGGGGGTAATTTCTACGAGCAGTACGTC. This chain joins TRBV27 and TRBJ2-7, with 11 bases that match TRBD2. Germline CDR1 MNHEY, CDR2 SMNVEV (reference sequence). The CDR3 spans 15 residues. J was trimmed by 3 bases and V by 6 bases; bases with no gene match: 7.

This chain's CDR3 is CASSLEGKAHYGYTF. The CDR3 DNA reads as TGCGCCAGCAGCTTGGAGGGGAAGGCACACTATGGCTACACCTTC. V usage is TRBV5-1 and J usage is TRBJ1-2, with D perhaps matching TRBD1 (5 bases). The CDR3 is 15 amino acids. The ends were cut back, 0 bases at V and 3 bases at J, with 12 bases in the middle. CDR1 SGHRS and CDR2 YFSETQ come from the germline V gene.

This rearrangement joins TRBV4-1 to TRBJ2-1, with D possibly TRBD2 on 5 matching bases. The germline V gene has CDR1 MGHRA and CDR2 YSYEKL. The CDR3 extends over 12 amino acids. The ends were cut back, 0 bases at V and 13 bases at J, with 10 bases in the middle. CDR3 protein: CASSQEARVQFF. Written as DNA, the CDR3 is TGCGCCAGCAGCCAAGAAGCGAGGGTCCAGTTCTTC.

The chain uses TRBV4-2 and TRBJ2-7, with TRBD2 matching over 8 bases. In germline, CDR1 is LGHNA, CDR2 YNFKEQ. CDR3 length: 14 residues. V lost 2 bases, J lost 4 bases, and 4 bases stayed unmatched. CDR3 DNA sequence: TGTGCCAGCAGCCAACAGACTAGCGAGTACGAGCAGTACTTC. This translates into CASSQQTSEYEQYF.

This chain uses TRBV6-5 with TRBJ2-5; the match to TRBD1 covers 10 bases. From germline, CDR1 is MNHEY and CDR2 SVGAGI. The V segment lost 6 bases and the J segment 5 bases; nucleotides outside the gene matches: 9. The CDR3 has 15 amino acids. This CDR3 is CASSGQGGALETQYF. The DNA of the CDR3 is TGTGCCAGCAGCGGACAGGGGGGAGCCTTGGAGACCCAGTACTTC.

The chain has TRBV7-8 and TRBJ2-7, with TRBD1 matching over 9 bases. J lost 3 bases, V lost 1 base, and 7 bases had no gene match. Germline CDR1 and CDR2: SGHVS and FQNEAQ. The CDR3 runs to 16 residues. The CDR3 region is CASSLGRRTGVYEQYF. CDR3 in DNA: TGTGCCAGCAGCTTAGGGAGGAGGACAGGGGTCTACGAGCAGTACTTC.

The CDR3 sequence is CATSERQGAGANEQFF. In DNA, the CDR3 is TGTGCCACCAGTGAGCGACAGGGGGCTGGAGCGAATGAGCAGTTCTTC. The chain employs TRBV24-1 and TRBJ2-1; TRBD1 matches 10 bases. The CDR3 has 16 amino acids. V was pared by 4 bases and J by 7 bases, with 9 bases of the junction left unmatched. CDR1 is KGHDR and CDR2 is SFDVKD in the germline V gene.

The chain carries TRBV27 and TRBJ1-2; no clear D. CDR1 MNHEY and CDR2 SMNVEV come from the germline V gene (reference sequence). This CDR3 is 15 amino acids long. V was shortened by 1 base and J by 6 bases, with 15 bases between the two germline ends. CDR3: CASSLFGRREDGYTF. The CDR3 nucleotides are TGTGCCAGCAGTTTATTCGGGCGTCGGGAAGATGGCTACACCTTC.

This rearrangement joins TRBV5-8 to TRBJ1-1, with D possibly being TRBD1 (5 bases). The ends were cut back, 1 base at V and 4 bases at J, with 11 bases in the middle. The length of the CDR3 is 14 residues. The V gene's germline CDR1 is SGHTS and CDR2 YDEGEE. The CDR3 region is CASSLTGFGTEAFF. In DNA form, the CDR3 reads TGTGCCAGCAGCTTGACAGGATTCGGCACTGAAGCTTTCTTT.